The clone carrying this TCR beta chain appeared a few times. What it recognizes is unknown. The data originate from a study of cytomegalovirus exposure and HLA in healthy donors. General study results and limits: Per a prior analysis, the majority of TCR beta V segments were productive roughly 87% or roughly 30% of the time.

Trimming cost V 5 bases and J 9 bases, with 16 bases left between them. The CDR3 runs 13 residues. From germline, CDR1 is PRHDT and CDR2 FYEKMQ (reference sequence). Regarding donors, all were healthy bone marrow donors. The PCR ran on 60 Vbeta and 13 Jbeta primers. Profiling relied on immunoSEQ multiplex PCR, and the TCRdb table lists in-frame clones only, not all of them. The table has 60,000 to 90,000 clones, 65% to 75% seen once; the top ten hold 7.6%. The V gene is TRBV13, the J gene TRBJ1-1; a possible D gene is TRBD1 (6 bases). The sequenced sample consisted of PBMCs. The sequence was obtained from a man between 35 and 55 years old in good health and CMV-seropositive. The CDR3 bases are TGTGCCAGCAGCCATCAACAGGGTTGGCAAGCTTTCTTT. Residues: CASSHQQGWQAFF.